Shown below are 26 T cell receptor beta chains from a single sample sequenced in a study of OX40 agonist ivuxolimab in advanced cancers. The protocol was immunoSEQ multiplex PCR, while the TCRdb copy is restricted to in-frame clones and leaves out a portion. The sample gives 36,000 or so clones, about 81% of which show up once; around a fifth is in the top ten. The input for sequencing was CD4+ or CD8+ T cells sorted from blood, taken in a trial of the OX40 agonist ivuxolimab. All receptors come from an adult with an advanced solid tumor such as melanoma, head and neck, liver or kidney cancer.

This chain links TRBV5-1 with TRBJ2-2; 10 nucleotides align to TRBD1. Germline V gene lookup returns CDR1 SGHRS and CDR2 YFSETQ. Unmatched junction bases numbered 7, after V lost 4 bases and J lost 4 bases. The CDR3 spans 16 residues. The CDR3 DNA reads TGCGCCAGCAGCACAGGGACAGGGGTTGGCACCGGGGAGCTGTTTTTT. This translates into CASSTGTGVGTGELFF.

The genes are TRBV7-9 and TRBJ1-2, with no clear D. V lost 2 bases, J lost 0 bases, and 7 bases lay in between. The germline V gene has CDR1 SEHNR and CDR2 FQNEAQ (reference sequence). CDR3 size: 14 residues. For the CDR3, the DNA is TGTGCCAGCAGCTTACTGGGAGCTAACTATGGCTACACCTTC. This encodes CASSLLGANYGYTF.

V usage is TRBV18 and J usage is TRBJ1-1; no clear D gene. V lost 2 bases and J lost 2, with 6 bases in between. The CDR3 has 13 residues. Per germline, CDR1 KGHSH and CDR2 LQKENI. The chain's CDR3 is CASSPGPNTEAFF. CDR3 nucleotide sequence: TGTGCCAGCTCACCAGGGCCCAACACTGAAGCTTTCTTT.

The chain couples TRBV6-1 to TRBJ2-7, with 8 bases matching TRBD1. The junction had 10 bases not matched to a gene; V was cut back by 7 bases and J by 5 bases. Germline CDR1 and CDR2: MNHNS and SASEGT. This CDR3 contains 14 residues. CDR3 coding DNA: TGTGCCAGCACCCCCGACAGGGGCCGAAACGAGCAGTACTTC. Residues: CASTPDRGRNEQYF.

The chain's CDR3 is CSVEAGGHGYTF. CDR3 nucleotide sequence: TGCAGCGTTGAGGCCGGGGGGCATGGCTACACCTTC. The chain is built from TRBV29-1 and TRBJ1-2; possible D gene TRBD1, 6 bases. Deletions cut 3 bases from V and 6 bases from J, with 11 bases between. The CDR3 has 12 residues. In germline, CDR1 is SQVTM, CDR2 ANQGSEA.

A single count supports this clone. J is TRBJ2-2 and V is TRBV27; 7 nucleotides agree with TRBD1. The CDR3 extends over 14 amino acids. V shed 5 bases and J 5 bases; nucleotides not matched to a gene: 5. Germline loops: CDR1 MNHEY, CDR2 SMNVEV (reference sequence). This CDR3 reads CASSPDRATGELFF. CDR3 nucleotides: TGTGCCAGCAGTCCCGACAGGGCAACCGGGGAGCTGTTTTTT.

This clone appeared a few times. V gene TRBV11-2 combines with J gene TRBJ1-5; D call uncertain. The CDR3 is 13 residues long. Trimming pared 8 bases from V and 0 bases from J, leaving 8 bases between. The germline CDR1 and CDR2 sequences are SGHAT and FQNNGV. The CDR3 loop reads CASALNSNQPQHF. DNA for the CDR3: TGTGCCAGCGCTCTTAATAGCAATCAGCCCCAGCATTTT. Based on the CDR3 plus reference TRBV11-2 and TRBJ1-5, the full variable domain is EAGVAQSPRYKIIEKRQSVAFWCNPISGHATLYWYQQILGQGPKLLIQFQNNGVVDDSQLPKDRFSAERLKGVDSTLKIQPAKLEDSAVYLCASALNSNQPQHFGDGTRLSIL.

This sequence joins TRBV11-3 and TRBJ2-7; D is undetermined. The CDR3 sequence is 17 residues long. The germline V and J ends were trimmed by 5 bases and 0 bases, with 20 bases remaining between them. Germline lookup yields CDR1 SGHNT and CDR2 YENEEA. CDR3 region: CASSPTVGPLSSYEQYF. CDR3 DNA: TGTGCCAGCAGCCCAACCGTCGGGCCACTCAGCTCCTACGAGCAGTACTTC.

The V gene is TRBV5-4, the J gene TRBJ1-4; 7 bases agree with TRBD1. The CDR3 spans 14 residues. The germline V gene encodes CDR1 SGHNT and CDR2 YYREEE (reference sequence). The trim removed 4 bases at V and 5 bases at J, leaving 5 bases unmatched. The CDR3 here is CASSHRDSNEKLFF. The CDR3 DNA reads TGTGCCAGCAGCCACCGGGACAGCAATGAAAAACTGTTTTTT.

This rearrangement joins TRBV11-2 to TRBJ2-7; TRBD1 is a possible D gene (6 bases). V lost 5 bases and J 5 bases, leaving 16 bases between the germline ends. This CDR3 is built from 14 residues. The V gene's germline CDR1 is SGHAT and CDR2 FQNNGV. CDR3 sequence reads: CASSHRDTRNEQYF. CDR3 nucleotides: TGTGCCAGCAGCCATCGGGACACGAGAAACGAGCAGTACTTC.

The rearrangement links TRBV6-1 to TRBJ2-7; D remains unclear. The CDR3 spans 13 residues. CDR1 is MNHNS, CDR2 SASEGT, per germline. Trimming stripped 7 bases from V and 3 bases from J, with 13 bases between. CDR3 protein: CASNGPSYYEQYF. The CDR3 DNA sequence: TGTGCCAGCAATGGGCCCTCCTACTACGAGCAGTACTTC.

The rearrangement links TRBV5-6 to TRBJ2-1; the D is unclear. The germline V gene encodes CDR1 SGHDT and CDR2 YYEEEE. V gave up 1 base and J gave up 6 bases, with 2 bases separating them. The CDR3 is made up of 11 amino acids. The CDR3 DNA sequence: TGTGCCAGCAGCTTGTTCAATGAGCAGTTCTTC. Translated: CASSLFNEQFF.

This chain connects TRBV9 to TRBJ1-4; TRBD1 matches at 10 bases. This CDR3 is 16 amino acids long. Germline values: CDR1 SGDLS, CDR2 YYNGEE. Trimming took 3 bases from V and 0 from J; bases not matched to a gene: 2. The chain's CDR3 is CASSGGQGTTNEKLFF. DNA for the CDR3: TGTGCCAGCAGCGGGGGACAGGGGACAACTAATGAAAAACTGTTTTTT.

V usage is TRBV11-1 and J usage is TRBJ2-3, with a weak D call TRBD2 (6 bases). CDR3 size: 15 residues. V was cut by 5 bases and J by 1 base, with 13 bases left in between. The germline V gene encodes CDR1 SGHAT and CDR2 FQDESV (reference sequence). The CDR3 loop reads CASSKGPSGTDTQYF. The DNA for the CDR3 is TGTGCCAGCAGCAAAGGCCCTAGCGGCACAGATACGCAGTATTTT.

This chain uses TRBV5-1 with TRBJ2-5; perhaps TRBD1 as D (7 bases). Germline lookup yields CDR1 SGHRS and CDR2 YFSETQ. CDR3 length equals 16 residues. Deletions cut 4 bases from V and 5 bases from J, with 21 bases between. The CDR3 here is CASSLSPGQGGETQYF. The CDR3 coding sequence is TGCGCCAGCAGCCTAAGCCCGGGCCAGGGGGGCGAGACCCAGTACTTC.

This clone came up once. The genes are TRBV4-1 and TRBJ2-6; D may correspond to TRBD1 or TRBD2 (6 bases each). CDR1 and CDR2 from the germline V gene are MGHRA and YSYEKL. The CDR3 has 19 residues. V lost 0 bases and J 0 bases, leaving 15 bases between the germline ends. DNA of the CDR3: TGCGCCAGCAGCCAAGAAAGGACGGGGGCTAACTCTGGGGCCAACGTCCTGACTTTC. It codes for CASSQERTGANSGANVLTF.

J is TRBJ2-3 and V is TRBV5-6; D remains unclear. The germline gives CDR1 SGHDT, CDR2 YYEEEE. CDR3 size: 15 residues. V gave up 3 bases and J gave up 1 base, with 12 bases separating them. The DNA for the CDR3 is TGTGCCAGCAGCTACGCCTTGGTAGGCACAGATACGCAGTATTTT. It codes for CASSYALVGTDTQYF.

V usage is TRBV5-4 and J usage is TRBJ1-2; a possible D gene is TRBD1 (6 bases). V was shortened by 3 bases and J by 8 bases, with 17 bases between the two germline ends. Germline loops: CDR1 SGHNT, CDR2 YYREEE (reference sequence). This CDR3 has 14 residues. In DNA, the CDR3 is TGTGCCAGCAGCTCCGGGACAACTCTCGGGGGCTACACCTTC. Amino acid sequence: CASSSGTTLGGYTF.

V usage is TRBV5-8 and J usage is TRBJ1-2, with D unclear. Germline-derived CDR1 and CDR2 are SGHTS and YDEGEE. CDR3 length: 13 residues. V was shortened by 2 bases and J by 4 bases, with 9 bases between the two germline ends. The CDR3 bases are TGTGCCAGCAGCTTCGGACTGAGCTATGGCTACACCTTC. It encodes CASSFGLSYGYTF.

There are a few counts of this clone. J is TRBJ1-5 and V is TRBV18; D gene ambiguous. Per germline, CDR1 KGHSH and CDR2 LQKENI. V gave up 2 bases and J gave up 3 bases, with 5 bases separating them. CDR3 length: 13 amino acids. The CDR3 sequence: CASSPTVNQPQHF. CDR3 in DNA: TGTGCCAGCTCACCAACAGTCAATCAGCCCCAGCATTTT.

This rearrangement joins TRBV7-8 to TRBJ1-2; unclear D gene. The V end lost 0 bases, the J end lost 4 bases, and 12 bases lay between the germline ends. This CDR3 is built from 15 residues. CDR1 and CDR2 from the germline V gene are SGHVS and FQNEAQ. DNA of the CDR3: TGTGCCAGCAGCTTAGCGCGAACGGTTCCCTATGGCTACACCTTC. Residues: CASSLARTVPYGYTF.

The chain recombines TRBV6-1 with TRBJ1-5; 8 nucleotides match TRBD1. The CDR3 contains 15 residues. Germline lookup yields CDR1 MNHNS and CDR2 SASEGT. V was pared by 6 bases and J by 6 bases, with 10 bases of the junction left unmatched. CDR3 in amino acids: CASRKTGGMGQPQHF. The CDR3 nucleotides read TGTGCCAGCAGGAAAACAGGGGGGATGGGTCAGCCCCAGCATTTT.

The count of this clone is one. This rearrangement joins TRBV19 to TRBJ2-3, with 8 bases fitting TRBD1. The CDR3 has 14 residues. The germline CDR1 and CDR2 sequences are LNHDA and SQIVND (reference sequence). Trimming took 7 bases from V and 1 from J; bases not matched to a gene: 4. CDR3 protein: CASTLTGGTDTQYF. CDR3 nucleotides: TGTGCCAGTACCCTGACAGGGGGCACAGATACGCAGTATTTT.

The gene calls are TRBV5-5 and TRBJ1-1, with D perhaps TRBD1 (6 bases). This CDR3 is built from 15 residues. Trimming left V 3 bases short and J 1 base short, with 13 bases between. Germline CDR1 is SGHKS and CDR2 is YYEKEE (reference sequence). The CDR3 bases are TGTGCCAGCAGCTCTCCGGGCAGGGGGAACACTGAAGCTTTCTTT. Amino acids: CASSSPGRGNTEAFF.

This rearrangement joins TRBV11-1 to TRBJ2-3, with D possibly being TRBD1 (5 bases). Trimming removed 1 base at V and 14 bases at J, with 13 bases between. Germline CDR1 reads SGHAT; CDR2 reads FQDESV (reference sequence). This CDR3 is built from 12 residues. CDR3 residues: CASSLDPGLPYF. The CDR3, as DNA: TGTGCCAGCAGCTTAGATCCAGGGTTACCGTATTTT. The variable domain in full, with the rest retrieved from reference TRBV11-1 and TRBJ2-3, is EAEVAQSPRYKITEKSQAVAFWCDPISGHATLYWYRQILGQGPELLVQFQDESVVDDSQLPKDRFSAERLKGVDSTLKIQPAELGDSAMYLCASSLDPGLPYFGPGTRLTVL.

This clone is categorized as medium-sized. The V and J genes are TRBV19 and TRBJ1-5, with 8 bases aligning to TRBD1. The CDR3 has 17 residues. V lost 7 bases to trimming and J lost 6 bases; unmatched junction nucleotides: 17. CDR1 is LNHDA, CDR2 SQIVND, per germline (reference sequence). The CDR3 here is CASKPLQGGSEGQPQHF. The CDR3 DNA follows: TGTGCCAGTAAACCCCTACAGGGGGGGTCTGAGGGTCAGCCCCAGCATTTT.